The 20 T cell receptor beta chains reported below all come from one sample, sequenced in a study of neurological immune-mediated disorders. In TCRdb, the 5' RACE reads were re-called with MiXCR into one record per CDR3 protein. The sample includes roughly 20,000 distinct CDR3 sequences, 17% seen only once; the top ten take less than 9.5%. Input material: CD8+ T cells from blood. Receptors originate from a woman younger than 35 with multiple sclerosis.

The table lists this clonotype with many counts. V usage is TRBV20-1 and J usage is TRBJ2-2, with 11 bases that match TRBD1. Germline trimming cut 6 bases from V and 3 bases from J; bases unmatched to any gene: 3. CDR1 and CDR2 from the germline V gene are DFQATT and SNEGSKA (reference sequence). The CDR3 sequence is 14 residues long. CDR3 nucleotides: TGCAGTGCCTGGGACAGGGGGGACACCGGGGAGCTGTTTTTT. The encoded protein is CSAWDRGDTGELFF.

J is TRBJ1-2 and V is TRBV6-2 or TRBV6-3; TRBD1 is a possible D gene (5 bases). The CDR3 has 14 residues. V lost 6 bases to trimming and J lost 3 bases, with 14 bases between them. Germline V lookup: CDR1 MNHEY, CDR2 SVGEGT. CDR3 sequence reads: CASSPGTDYYGYTF. In DNA, the CDR3 is TGTGCCAGCAGCCCCGGGACCGATTACTATGGCTACACCTTC.

The chain combines TRBV18 with TRBJ1-4; D unclear. This CDR3 spans 15 amino acids. CDR1 and CDR2 from the germline V gene are KGHSH and LQKENI. The ends were cut back, 6 bases at V and 4 bases at J, with 15 bases in the middle. CDR3 amino acids: CASSLRHLDNEKLFF. In DNA, the CDR3 is TGTGCCAGCTCGCTTCGACACTTGGATAATGAAAAACTGTTTTTT.

This clonotype was seen at least ten times. The chain combines TRBV12-3 or TRBV12-4 with TRBJ2-5; 9 bases are a match to TRBD1. Trimming cost V 7 bases and J 7 bases; bases outside gene matches: 13. This CDR3 is 15 amino acids long. CDR3 amino acids: CASTSGGQGWVTQYF. In DNA, the CDR3 is TGTGCCAGCACCTCTGGGGGACAGGGATGGGTGACCCAGTACTTC.

This clonotype was counted at least ten times. Here the CDR3 DNA reads TGCGCCAGCAGCCAAGGAGTCGGTCAGGGAAGTGAAAAACTGTTTTTT. This gives the protein CASSQGVGQGSEKLFF. The V call is TRBV4-1, the J call TRBJ1-4; D is possibly TRBD1 (5 bases). The CDR3 is made up of 16 amino acids. CDR1 and CDR2 from the germline V gene are MGHRA and YSYEKL. Trimming stripped 1 base from V and 7 bases from J, with 16 bases between.

This clonotype was detected ten times or more. The chain joins TRBV20-1 to TRBJ1-2; D remains unclear. From germline, CDR1 is DFQATT and CDR2 SNEGSKA (reference sequence). The CDR3 is 13 amino acids. V was pared by 4 bases and J by 0 bases, with 9 bases between. CDR3 sequence (DNA): TGCAGTGCTACCTCAGGAACTAACTATGGCTACACCTTC. As protein: CSATSGTNYGYTF.

The rearrangement links TRBV5-6 to TRBJ2-3; D might be TRBD2 (5 bases). Germline loops: CDR1 SGHDT, CDR2 YYEEEE. Trimming cost V 1 base and J 2 bases, with 14 bases left between them. This CDR3 is built from 16 residues. For the CDR3, the DNA is TGTGCCAGCAGCTTGTTTCGCGGGCCGTACACAGATACGCAGTATTTT. Protein sequence: CASSLFRGPYTDTQYF. Together with reference TRBV5-6 and TRBJ2-3, the CDR3 gives the full variable domain: DAGVTQSPTHLIKTRGQQVTLRCSPKSGHDTVSWYQQALGQGPQFIFQYYEEEERQRGNFPDRFSGHQFPNYSSELNVNALLLGDSALYLCASSLFRGPYTDTQYFGPGTRLTVL.

This clonotype was found many times. The rearrangement uses TRBV7-2 and TRBJ2-3; D is unresolved. Trimming removed 5 bases at V and 4 bases at J, with 10 bases between. Germline V gene lookup returns CDR1 SGHTA and CDR2 FQGNSA. The CDR3 sequence is 13 residues long. The chain's CDR3 is CASSPRIADTQYF. CDR3 DNA sequence: TGTGCCAGCAGCCCCCGTATCGCAGATACGCAGTATTTT.

This clonotype was seen many times. The J gene is TRBJ2-1, the V gene TRBV7-9; the D gene is possibly TRBD1 (6 bases). Germline CDR1 and CDR2: SEHNR and FQNEAQ (reference sequence). The CDR3 is made up of 15 amino acids. V was shortened by 5 bases and J by 4 bases, with 15 bases between the two germline ends. CDR3: CASSPRTEFYNEQFF. In DNA, the CDR3 is TGTGCCAGCAGCCCCCGGACAGAATTTTACAATGAGCAGTTCTTC.

Comment on this clonotype: An end of the junction differs from the germline gene, which may be a read error. The chain couples TRBV7-7 to TRBJ1-1; D uncertain. The germline V gene encodes CDR1 SSHAT and CDR2 FNYEAQ (reference sequence). CDR3 length equals 13 residues. In DNA, the CDR3 is TGTGCTAGCAGCTTAGCAGGGAACACTGAAGCTTTCTTT. Protein: CASSLAGNTEAFF.

This clonotype was seen repeatedly, ten times or more. V and J are TRBV5-6 and TRBJ1-2; TRBD1 agrees at 7 bases. Germline assignment: CDR1 SGHDT and CDR2 YYEEEE. The V segment lost 4 bases and the J segment 4 bases; nucleotides outside the gene matches: 7. The CDR3 spans 14 residues. CDR3 in amino acids: CASSVGGGSYGYTF. The CDR3 DNA reads as TGTGCCAGCAGCGTCGGAGGGGGCAGCTATGGCTACACCTTC.

This clonotype was seen at least ten times. V usage is TRBV20-1 and J usage is TRBJ2-7; D uncertain. This CDR3 contains 13 residues. The germline V and J ends were trimmed by 0 bases and 7 bases, with 13 bases remaining between them. Germline-derived CDR1 and CDR2 are DFQATT and SNEGSKA (reference sequence). CDR3 nucleotides: TGCAGTGCTAGAGAGGACGGTGGTAGGGAGCAGTACTTC. Translated, it gives CSAREDGGREQYF.

The table lists this clonotype with many counts. This chain connects TRBV29-1 to TRBJ2-3; 8 nucleotides match TRBD2. Trimming removed 0 bases from V and 2 bases from J; junction bases left unmatched: 7. The V gene's germline CDR1 is SQVTM and CDR2 ANQGSEA. CDR3 size: 16 residues. The CDR3 DNA follows: TGCAGCGTTGAAGATCCGGCGGGAGGACTCACAGATACGCAGTATTTT. It codes for CSVEDPAGGLTDTQYF.

This clonotype is labeled as medium-sized. The chain joins TRBV5-1 to TRBJ2-6, with 7 bases that match TRBD1. The V gene end was trimmed by 3 bases and the J gene end by 1 base; junction bases not matched to a gene: 4. CDR3 length equals 16 residues. Germline V gene lookup returns CDR1 SGHRS and CDR2 YFSETQ. CDR3 in amino acids: CASSSQQGSGANVLTF. In DNA, the CDR3 is TGCGCCAGCAGCTCGCAACAGGGGTCTGGGGCCAACGTCCTGACTTTC.

Regarding this clonotype: The junction shows a germline mismatch at one end, possibly a read error. DNA of the CDR3: TGTGTCAGCAGCCCGGGACAGAGTACAGATACGCAGTATTTT. It yields the protein CVSSPGQSTDTQYF. The chain joins TRBV11-3 to TRBJ2-3, with 7 positions matching TRBD1. Germline CDR1 is SGHNT and CDR2 is YENEEA. The length of the CDR3 is 14 residues.

This clonotype has ten or more counts. The genes are TRBV15 and TRBJ2-6; tentatively, D is TRBD2 (6 bases). V lost 1 base and J 0 bases, leaving 13 bases between the germline ends. From germline, CDR1 is LNHNV and CDR2 YYDKDF (reference sequence). The CDR3 runs 18 residues. In DNA form, the CDR3 reads TGTGCCACCAGCAGAGTGGGGGGATCCCACTCTGGGGCCAACGTCCTGACTTTC. It codes for CATSRVGGSHSGANVLTF. The entire variable domain, with the rest obtained from reference TRBV15 and TRBJ2-6, is as follows: DAMVIQNPRYQVTQFGKPVTLSCSQTLNHNVMYWYQQKSSQAPKLLFHYYDKDFNNEADTPDNFQSRRPNTSFCFLDIRSPGLGDTAMYLCATSRVGGSHSGANVLTFGAGSRLTVL.

This clonotype was seen repeatedly, ten times or more. This sequence joins TRBV7-9 and TRBJ2-1; 9 nucleotides line up with TRBD2. This CDR3 is 15 amino acids long. The germline V gene encodes CDR1 SEHNR and CDR2 FQNEAQ (reference sequence). The trim removed 0 bases at V and 8 bases at J, leaving 5 bases unmatched. CDR3 nucleotide sequence: TGTGCCAGCAGCTTAGCGGGACTAGCTATCGATGAGCAGTTCTTC. It translates to CASSLAGLAIDEQFF.

This clonotype was recorded many times. The V gene is TRBV11-2, the J gene TRBJ2-5; 7 positions match TRBD2. J lost 2 bases, V lost 2 bases, and 5 bases had no gene match. CDR1 and CDR2 from the germline V gene are SGHAT and FQNNGV. The CDR3 length is 15 residues. Here the CDR3 DNA reads TGTGCCAGCAGCTTATGGGGGGGGTTACAAGAGACCCAGTACTTC. Translation: CASSLWGGLQETQYF.

At least ten counts were recorded for this clonotype. The rearrangement links TRBV7-9 to TRBJ2-3; 7 bases are shared with TRBD2. CDR3 length: 17 amino acids. The V gene's germline CDR1 is SEHNR and CDR2 FQNEAQ (reference sequence). J lost 5 bases, V lost 1 base, and 12 bases had no gene match. The CDR3 here is CASSLDVEAGTVDTQYF. Here the CDR3 DNA reads TGTGCCAGCAGCTTAGACGTCGAAGCGGGAACGGTAGATACGCAGTATTTT.

This clonotype was found many times. The chain links TRBV10-3 to TRBJ1-3; no clear D gene. V lost 6 bases and J 0 bases, leaving 9 bases between the germline ends. The CDR3 is 14 residues long. The germline CDR1 and CDR2 sequences are ENHRY and SYGVKD. The CDR3: CAIRPPDSGNTIYF. In DNA form, the CDR3 reads TGTGCCATCAGGCCTCCGGACTCTGGAAACACCATATATTTT.